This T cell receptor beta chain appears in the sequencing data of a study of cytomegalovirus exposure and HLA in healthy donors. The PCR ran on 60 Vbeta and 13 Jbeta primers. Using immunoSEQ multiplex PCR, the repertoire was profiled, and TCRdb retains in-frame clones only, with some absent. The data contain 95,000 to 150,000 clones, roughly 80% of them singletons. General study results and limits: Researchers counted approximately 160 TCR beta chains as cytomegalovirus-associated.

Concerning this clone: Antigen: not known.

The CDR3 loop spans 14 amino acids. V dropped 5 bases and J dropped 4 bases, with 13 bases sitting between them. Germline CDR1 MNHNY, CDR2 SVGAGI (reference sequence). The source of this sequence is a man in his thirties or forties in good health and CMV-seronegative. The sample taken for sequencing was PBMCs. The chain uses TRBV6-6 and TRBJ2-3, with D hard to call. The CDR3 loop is CASSTSPLSDTQYF. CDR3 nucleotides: TGTGCCAGCAGTACTTCCCCCCTGTCAGATACGCAGTATTTT.